One sample yielded the 28 T cell receptor beta chains listed below, sequenced in a study of identical twins. TCRdb re-called the 5' RACE reads with MiXCR, one entry per CDR3 protein. The repertoire holds roughly 240,000 distinct CDR3 sequences, approximately 7% seen once, with roughly 3.6% in the top ten. These data were likewise used in another study, on yellow fever vaccine responses in identical twins.

The sample taken for sequencing was memory (CD45RO+) T cells sorted from blood. The receptors originated from a woman under 30 in good health.

The V gene is TRBV11-2, the J gene TRBJ1-4; a possible D gene is TRBD1 (5 bases). Germline lookup yields CDR1 SGHAT and CDR2 FQNNGV. This CDR3 comprises 18 residues. Trimming left V 3 bases short and J 2 bases short, with 19 bases between. CDR3 sequence reads: CASSFLGVRGYTNEKLFF. CDR3 nucleotides: TGTGCCAGCAGCTTTCTGGGGGTGAGAGGGTACACTAATGAAAAACTGTTTTTT.

In its sample, this clonotype was seen many times. The CDR3 region has the DNA TGTGCCAGCATGGGCGAGAATTCACCCCTCCACTTT. This sequence encodes CASMGENSPLHF. The chain combines TRBV6-1 with TRBJ1-6; D ambiguous. The germline gives CDR1 MNHNS, CDR2 SASEGT. This CDR3 has 12 residues. Trimming removed 7 bases at V and 7 bases at J, with 8 bases between.

This clonotype has a count of ten or more. V and J are TRBV12-3 or TRBV12-4 and TRBJ2-5, with D possibly TRBD2 on 6 matching bases. The ends were cut back, 3 bases at V and 4 bases at J, with 12 bases in the middle. The length of the CDR3 is 14 residues. Written as DNA, the CDR3 is TGTGCCAGCAGTTTTTTAGGGGACTTAGAGACCCAGTACTTC. Translation gives CASSFLGDLETQYF.

In nucleotides, the CDR3 is TGTGCCAGCAGTGACTCGTTCGGGGGTAAAGCTTTCTTT. Its protein product is CASSDSFGGKAFF. The chain couples TRBV6-4 to TRBJ1-1; tentative D call: TRBD1 (5 bases). The germline CDR1 and CDR2 sequences are MRHNA and SNTAGT. V was pared by 0 bases and J by 9 bases, with 11 bases between. The CDR3 is 13 residues long.

The rearrangement links TRBV29-1 to TRBJ2-1; possible D gene TRBD2, 5 bases. This CDR3 is 12 amino acids long. V lost 6 bases, J lost 7 bases, and 13 bases lay in between. The germline V gene encodes CDR1 SQVTM and CDR2 ANQGSEA. CDR3 in amino acids: CSVETLGNEQFF. In DNA form, the CDR3 reads TGCAGCGTAGAGACACTAGGTAATGAGCAGTTCTTC.

This clonotype was seen at least ten times. The chain combines TRBV12-3 or TRBV12-4 with TRBJ1-4; D call uncertain. This CDR3 is built from 14 residues. V was clipped by 7 bases and J by 4 bases, with 13 bases between them. The DNA for the CDR3 is TGTGCCAGCACCGGACGGCCGTATAATGAAAAACTGTTTTTT. Translation: CASTGRPYNEKLFF.

This clonotype was found a few times. The CDR3 loop reads CASSPLSPSANTGELFF. CDR3 DNA: TGTGCCAGCTCACCACTCTCACCTAGCGCGAACACCGGGGAGCTGTTTTTT. The rearrangement joins TRBV18 to TRBJ2-2; D is perhaps TRBD2 (6 bases). Between the trimmed V and J ends, which lost 1 base and 0 bases, there was a span of 12 bases. Germline V gene lookup returns CDR1 KGHSH and CDR2 LQKENI. This CDR3 has 17 amino acids. Together with reference TRBV18 and TRBJ2-2, the CDR3 gives the full variable domain: NAGVMQNPRHLVRRRGQEARLRCSPMKGHSHVYWYRQLPEEGLKFMVYLQKENIIDESGMPKERFSAEFPKEGPSILRIQQVVRGDSAAYFCASSPLSPSANTGELFFGEGSRLTVL.

This clonotype was recorded many times. The chain combines TRBV6-1 with TRBJ1-6; 9 positions match TRBD1. The germline V gene has CDR1 MNHNS and CDR2 SASEGT. After removal of 6 bases from V and 9 bases from J, the junction contained 6 bases not matched to a gene. This CDR3 spans 14 amino acids. The CDR3: CASRHRDRVSPLHF. Written as DNA, the CDR3 is TGTGCCAGCAGACACCGGGACAGGGTTTCACCCCTCCACTTT.

This clonotype was counted only a few times. The V call is TRBV20-1, the J call TRBJ2-7; 12 bases are a match to TRBD2. This CDR3 has 18 amino acids. CDR1 DFQATT and CDR2 SNEGSKA come from the germline V gene (reference sequence). With V trimmed by 3 bases and J by 4 bases, 16 bases remained unmatched. CDR3 sequence: CSARSIGTDGLAGYEQYF. In DNA, the CDR3 is TGCAGTGCTAGGTCTATCGGGACAGACGGACTAGCGGGATACGAGCAGTACTTC.

This clonotype was counted many times. This chain connects TRBV10-3 to TRBJ2-5; D unclear. This CDR3 spans 16 amino acids. Germline V CDR1 and CDR2: ENHRY, SYGVKD. V was shortened by 2 bases and J by 0 bases, with 13 bases between the two germline ends. The chain's CDR3 is CAISEIQIEYQETQYF. The CDR3 DNA reads as TGTGCCATCAGTGAGATCCAGATAGAGTACCAAGAGACCCAGTACTTC.

The rearrangement links TRBV6-4 to TRBJ2-1, with D perhaps being TRBD1 or TRBD2 (5 bases each). The CDR3 spans 15 residues. The V gene lost 2 bases and the J gene lost 4 bases, with 12 bases spanning the gap. Germline lookup yields CDR1 MRHNA and CDR2 SNTAGT. In DNA, the CDR3 is TGTGCCAGCAGTGACAGGGTTGGGGGATACAATGAGCAGTTCTTC. Translation: CASSDRVGGYNEQFF.

This clonotype has more than one count but fewer than ten. The CDR3 DNA reads TGTGCCAGCAGCCAGTTGGGAGAGTCCTACAATGAGCAGTTCTTC. Translated: CASSQLGESYNEQFF. The chain couples TRBV16 to TRBJ2-1, with D possibly matching TRBD2 (5 bases). CDR3 size: 15 residues. Per germline, CDR1 KGHSY and CDR2 FQNENV. V lost 3 bases and J 1 base, leaving 10 bases between the germline ends. Together with reference TRBV16 and TRBJ2-1, the CDR3 gives the full variable domain: GEEVAQTPKHLVRGEGQKAKLYCAPIKGHSYVFWYQQVLKNEFKFLISFQNENVFDETGMPKERFSAKCLPNSPCSLEIQATKLEDSAVYFCASSQLGESYNEQFFGPGTRLTVL.

The genes are TRBV2 and TRBJ1-1; possibly TRBD1 for D (6 bases). Germline V gives CDR1 SNHLY, CDR2 FYNNEI. CDR3 length: 16 amino acids. Trimming took off 7 bases at V and 1 base at J, with 19 bases between the two ends. CDR3 DNA: TGTGCCAGCACACCCTGGTTCGGACAGAAGAACACTGAAGCTTTCTTT. Residues: CASTPWFGQKNTEAFF.

This clonotype was counted between two and nine times. The V gene is TRBV5-5, the J gene TRBJ1-6; D is unresolved. The germline V and J ends were trimmed by 4 bases and 2 bases, with 16 bases remaining between them. The germline V gene has CDR1 SGHKS and CDR2 YYEKEE (reference sequence). The CDR3 totals 17 residues. CDR3 amino acids: CASSPVESRAYNSPLHF. The CDR3 nucleotides read TGTGCCAGCAGCCCTGTGGAATCGAGAGCCTATAATTCACCCCTCCACTTT. Full variable domain (outside the CDR3, taken from reference TRBV5-5 and TRBJ1-6): DAGVTQSPTHLIKTRGQQVTLRCSPISGHKSVSWYQQVLGQGPQFIFQYYEKEERGRGNFPDRFSARQFPNYSSELNVNALLLGDSALYLCASSPVESRAYNSPLHFGNGTRLTVT.

This clonotype was recorded at least ten times. The chain links TRBV11-3 to TRBJ2-3, with D tentatively TRBD1 (6 bases). The CDR3 consists of 12 residues. From germline, CDR1 is SGHNT and CDR2 YENEEA. Deletions cut 8 bases from V and 2 bases from J, with 8 bases between. CDR3 protein: CASRQVTDTQYF. For the CDR3, the DNA is TGTGCCAGCCGACAGGTCACAGATACGCAGTATTTT.

On this clonotype itself: The junction departs from the called germline gene at one end, perhaps through a read error. The rearrangement links TRBV6-1 to TRBJ1-1; D may be TRBD1 (6 bases). CDR1 is MNHNS and CDR2 is SASEGT in the germline V gene. This CDR3 is 14 amino acids long. CDR3 loop: CASREGGRLPEAFF. CDR3 nucleotides: TGTGCCAGCAGAGAAGGGGGTAGGCTACCGGAAGCTTTCTTT.

This rearrangement joins TRBV2 to TRBJ2-7; D is possibly TRBD1 (5 bases). Trimming pared 4 bases from V and 5 bases from J, leaving 9 bases between. Germline values: CDR1 SNHLY, CDR2 FYNNEI. CDR3 size: 12 residues. CDR3 nucleotides: TGTGCCAGCAGTGTAACCAGGGACGAGCAGTACTTC. Its protein is CASSVTRDEQYF.

CDR3 sequence: CASSEGTPGLAYNHGYTF. CDR3 in DNA: TGTGCCAGCAGCGAGGGAACCCCTGGCCTTGCTTATAATCATGGCTACACCTTC. The genes are TRBV9 and TRBJ1-2; D call uncertain. Looked up from germline, CDR1 is SGDLS and CDR2 is YYNGEE. Trimming cost V 3 bases and J 6 bases, with 27 bases left between them. The CDR3 is made up of 18 amino acids.

This clonotype was counted between two and nine times. The chain is built from TRBV3-1 and TRBJ1-1; 8 bases fit TRBD1. There are 14 residues in the CDR3. The germline CDR1 and CDR2 sequences are LGHDT and YNNKEL (reference sequence). The junction had 6 bases not matched to a gene; V was cut back by 4 bases and J by 5 bases. CDR3: CASSRGTGGTEAFF. The CDR3, as DNA: TGTGCCAGCAGCCGCGGGACAGGAGGGACTGAAGCTTTCTTT.

V is TRBV25-1 and J is TRBJ2-3, with D maybe TRBD2 (6 bases). V was trimmed by 3 bases and J by 2 bases, leaving 9 bases between them. In germline, CDR1 is MGHDK, CDR2 SYGVNS. The CDR3 is 14 residues long. The CDR3 sequence is CASSEWGLTDTQYF. DNA of the CDR3: TGTGCCAGCAGTGAGTGGGGACTCACAGATACGCAGTATTTT. Full variable domain (outside the CDR3, taken from reference TRBV25-1 and TRBJ2-3): EADIYQTPRYLVIGTGKKITLECSQTMGHDKMYWYQQDPGMELHLIHYSYGVNSTEKGDLSSESTVSRIRTEHFPLTLESARPSHTSQYLCASSEWGLTDTQYFGPGTRLTVL.

The rearrangement joins TRBV6-5 to TRBJ2-7; TRBD2 is a possible D gene (6 bases). Germline values: CDR1 MNHEY, CDR2 SVGAGI. Trimming took 2 bases from V and 4 from J, leaving 15 bases between them. This CDR3 comprises 15 residues. The CDR3 sequence is CASSYGATGDYEQYF. CDR3 sequence (DNA): TGTGCCAGCAGTTACGGGGCAACGGGGGATTACGAGCAGTACTTC.

A few counts support this clonotype. V and J are TRBV6-1 and TRBJ2-7, with D perhaps assigned TRBD1 or TRBD2 (6 bases each). The CDR3 covers 14 residues. Germline CDR1 reads MNHNS; CDR2 reads SASEGT. V was cut by 6 bases and J by 2 bases, with 14 bases left in between. This CDR3 is CASRGGGKTYEQYF. The CDR3 DNA sequence: TGTGCCAGCAGAGGGGGAGGAAAGACCTACGAGCAGTACTTC.

Only a few counts were recorded for this clonotype. This chain uses TRBV4-1 with TRBJ2-2; TRBD2 might be the D (6 bases). This CDR3 contains 17 residues. The ends were cut back, 1 base at V and 5 bases at J, with 17 bases in the middle. The germline V gene encodes CDR1 MGHRA and CDR2 YSYEKL. The DNA for the CDR3 is TGCGCCAGCAGCCAAGGCGGACCGGGACTTCAGACCGGGGAGCTGTTTTTT. It is translated as CASSQGGPGLQTGELFF.

This clonotype has more than one count but fewer than ten. The V gene is TRBV12-3 or TRBV12-4, the J gene TRBJ1-2; TRBD1 is a possible D gene (6 bases). V was trimmed by 6 bases and J by 4 bases, leaving 18 bases between them. This CDR3 spans 15 amino acids. The CDR3 loop reads CASSYSGTRTYGYTF. DNA of the CDR3: TGTGCCAGCAGCTACTCCGGGACACGGACCTATGGCTACACCTTC.

This clonotype was counted between two and nine times. The V gene is TRBV18, the J gene TRBJ1-4; D not certain. The V end was cut by 3 bases, the J end by 8 bases, with 10 bases between. Germline lookup yields CDR1 KGHSH and CDR2 LQKENI. This CDR3 spans 13 amino acids. The CDR3 region is CASSPPVGEKLFF. The CDR3 DNA reads as TGTGCCAGCTCACCCCCCGTGGGCGAAAAACTGTTTTTT.

The gene calls are TRBV5-6 and TRBJ2-5, with D possibly TRBD1 on 6 matching bases. Looked up from germline, CDR1 is SGHDT and CDR2 is YYEEEE. The CDR3 spans 14 residues. V gave up 4 bases and J gave up 5 bases, with 15 bases separating them. CDR3 protein: CASSPGRGKETQYF. CDR3 sequence (DNA): TGTGCCAGCAGCCCCGGCAGGGGAAAGGAGACCCAGTACTTC.

The V call is TRBV6-1, the J call TRBJ1-2; TRBD1 matches at 9 bases. J was trimmed by 10 bases and V by 7 bases; bases with no gene match: 4. The germline V gene has CDR1 MNHNS and CDR2 SASEGT. This CDR3 region has 11 residues. The CDR3 is CASNRDRVYTF. CDR3 in DNA: TGTGCCAGCAACCGGGACAGGGTCTACACCTTC.

This clonotype showed up many times. J is TRBJ2-7 and V is TRBV6-1; 12 bases match TRBD2. This CDR3 comprises 19 residues. In germline, CDR1 is MNHNS, CDR2 SASEGT. V gave up 6 bases and J gave up 2 bases; unmatched junction bases: 17. The CDR3 region has the DNA TGTGCCAGCAGGCCAAGGCTAGCGGGAGGGCCTTATCTCCCCTACGAGCAGTACTTC. It encodes CASRPRLAGGPYLPYEQYF.